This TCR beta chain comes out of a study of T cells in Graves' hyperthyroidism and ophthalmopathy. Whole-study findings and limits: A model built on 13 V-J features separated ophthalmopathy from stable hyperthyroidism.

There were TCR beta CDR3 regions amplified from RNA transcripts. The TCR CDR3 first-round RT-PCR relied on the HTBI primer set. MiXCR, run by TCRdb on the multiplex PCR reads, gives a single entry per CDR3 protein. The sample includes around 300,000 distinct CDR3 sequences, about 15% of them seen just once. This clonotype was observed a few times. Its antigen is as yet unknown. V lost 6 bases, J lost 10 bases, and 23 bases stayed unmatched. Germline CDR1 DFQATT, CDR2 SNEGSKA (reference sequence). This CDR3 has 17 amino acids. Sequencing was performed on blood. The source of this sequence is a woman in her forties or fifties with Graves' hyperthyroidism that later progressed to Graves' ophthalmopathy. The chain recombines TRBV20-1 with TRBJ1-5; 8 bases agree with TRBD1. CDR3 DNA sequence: TGCAGTGCCCCCGTAGCCGCCGGGACAGGAGGAAAGGAACCCCAGCATTTT. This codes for CSAPVAAGTGGKEPQHF.